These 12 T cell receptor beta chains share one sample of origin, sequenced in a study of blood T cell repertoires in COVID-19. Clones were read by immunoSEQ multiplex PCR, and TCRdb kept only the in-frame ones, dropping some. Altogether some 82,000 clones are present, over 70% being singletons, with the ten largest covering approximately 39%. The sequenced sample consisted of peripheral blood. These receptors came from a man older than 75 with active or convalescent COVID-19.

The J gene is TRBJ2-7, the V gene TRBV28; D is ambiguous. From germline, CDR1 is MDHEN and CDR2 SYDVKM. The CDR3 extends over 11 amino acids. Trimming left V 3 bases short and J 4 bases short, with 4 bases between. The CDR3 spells CASSLRYEQYF. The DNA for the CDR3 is TGTGCCAGCAGTTTGCGGTACGAGCAGTACTTC. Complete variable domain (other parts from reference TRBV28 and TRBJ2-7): DVKVTQSSRYLVKRTGEKVFLECVQDMDHENMFWYRQDPGLGLRLIYFSYDVKMKEKGDIPEGYSVSREKKERFSLILESASTNQTSMYLCASSLRYEQYFGPGTRLTVT.

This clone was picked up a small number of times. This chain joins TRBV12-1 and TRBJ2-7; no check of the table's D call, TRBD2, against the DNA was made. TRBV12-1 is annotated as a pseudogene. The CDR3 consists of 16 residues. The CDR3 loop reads CASSFGLASGRCEQYF. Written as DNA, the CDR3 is TGTGCCAGCAGCTTCGGACTCGCTTCGGGCCGCTGCGAGCAGTACTTC.

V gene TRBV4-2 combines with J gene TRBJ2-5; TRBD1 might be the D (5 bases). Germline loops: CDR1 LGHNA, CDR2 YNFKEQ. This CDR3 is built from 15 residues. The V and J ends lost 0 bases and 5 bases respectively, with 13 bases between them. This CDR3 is CASSQEVGAVETQYF. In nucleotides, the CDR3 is TGTGCCAGCAGCCAAGAGGTAGGGGCAGTGGAGACCCAGTACTTC.

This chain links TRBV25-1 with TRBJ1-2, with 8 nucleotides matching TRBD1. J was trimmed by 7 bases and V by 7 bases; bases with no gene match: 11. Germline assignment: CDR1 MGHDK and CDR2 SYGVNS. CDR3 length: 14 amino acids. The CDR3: CASNSGDRWAGYTF. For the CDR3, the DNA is TGTGCCAGCAATTCCGGGGACAGGTGGGCTGGCTACACCTTC.

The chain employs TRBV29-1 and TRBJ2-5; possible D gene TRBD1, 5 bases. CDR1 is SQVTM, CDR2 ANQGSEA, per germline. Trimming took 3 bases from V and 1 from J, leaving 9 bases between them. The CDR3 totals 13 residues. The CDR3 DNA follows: TGCAGCGTTGACCCCAGGGCCCAAGAGACCCAGTACTTC. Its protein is CSVDPRAQETQYF. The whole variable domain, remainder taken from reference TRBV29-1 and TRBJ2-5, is SAVISQKPSRDICQRGTSLTIQCQVDSQVTMMFWYRQQPGQSLTLIATANQGSEATYESGFVIDKFPISRPNLTFSTLTVSNMSPEDSSIYLCSVDPRAQETQYFGPGTRLLVL.

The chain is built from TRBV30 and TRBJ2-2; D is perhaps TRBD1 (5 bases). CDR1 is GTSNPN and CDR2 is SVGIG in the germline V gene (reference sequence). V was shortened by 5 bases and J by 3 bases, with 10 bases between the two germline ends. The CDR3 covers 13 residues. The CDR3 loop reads CAWSTGDTGELFF. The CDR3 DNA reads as TGTGCCTGGTCAACAGGAGACACCGGGGAGCTGTTTTTT.

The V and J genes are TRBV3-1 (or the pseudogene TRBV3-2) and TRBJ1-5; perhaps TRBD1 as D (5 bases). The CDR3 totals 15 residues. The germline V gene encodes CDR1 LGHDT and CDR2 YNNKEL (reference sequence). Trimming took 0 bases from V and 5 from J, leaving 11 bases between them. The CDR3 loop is CASSQDSGFHQPQHF. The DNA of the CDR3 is TGTGCCAGCAGCCAAGATTCAGGGTTTCATCAGCCCCAGCATTTT.

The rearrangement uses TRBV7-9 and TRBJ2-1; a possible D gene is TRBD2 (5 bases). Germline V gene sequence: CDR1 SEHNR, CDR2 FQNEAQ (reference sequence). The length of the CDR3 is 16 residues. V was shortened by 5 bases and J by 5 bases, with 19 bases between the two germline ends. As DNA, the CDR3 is TGTGCCAGCAGCCCAAGGCCCGTAATCGGGGACAATGAGCAGTTCTTC. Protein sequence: CASSPRPVIGDNEQFF.

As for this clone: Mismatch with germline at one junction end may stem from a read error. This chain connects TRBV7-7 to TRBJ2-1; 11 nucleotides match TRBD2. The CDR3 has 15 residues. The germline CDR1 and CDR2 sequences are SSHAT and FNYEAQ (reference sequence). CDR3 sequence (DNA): TGTGCTAGCAGCTCCGGGACTAGCGGATACAATGAGCAGTTCTTC. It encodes CASSSGTSGYNEQFF.

Here the CDR3 reads CASHRGQGEGEAFF. The DNA of the CDR3 is TGTGCCAGCCACCGGGGACAGGGGGAGGGTGAAGCTTTCTTT. This chain connects TRBV7-9 to TRBJ1-1; 11 bases are shared with TRBD1. The CDR3 totals 14 residues. Germline V gene lookup returns CDR1 SEHNR and CDR2 FQNEAQ (reference sequence). The trim removed 8 bases at V and 7 bases at J, leaving 9 bases unmatched.

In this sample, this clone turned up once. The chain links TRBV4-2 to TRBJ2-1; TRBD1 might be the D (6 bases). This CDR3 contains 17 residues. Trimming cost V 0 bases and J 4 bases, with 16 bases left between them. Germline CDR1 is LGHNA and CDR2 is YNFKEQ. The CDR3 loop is CASSQDGGSGVYNEQFF. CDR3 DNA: TGTGCCAGCAGCCAAGATGGGGGCTCAGGGGTGTACAATGAGCAGTTCTTC.

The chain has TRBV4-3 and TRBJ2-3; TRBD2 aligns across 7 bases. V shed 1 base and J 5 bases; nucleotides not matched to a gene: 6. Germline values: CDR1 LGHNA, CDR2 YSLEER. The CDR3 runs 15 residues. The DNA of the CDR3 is TGCGCCAGCAGCCAAGTTCCGGGGAGGGTAGATACGCAGTATTTT. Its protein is CASSQVPGRVDTQYF.